The text below deals with one T cell receptor (beta chain). Via MiXCR, TCRdb re-called the PCR reads. The sample carries around 4,100 clones, about a third recorded once. The sample belongs to a study of metastatic and nonmetastatic thyroid tumors. Thyroid surgery was preceded by no treatment in any patient. Trimming removed 5 bases from V and 7 bases from J; junction bases left unmatched: 14. Germline CDR1 is SGHTA and CDR2 is FQGNSA. The CDR3 spans 19 residues. The clonotype originates from a female donor with papillary thyroid cancer or a benign thyroid nodule (not recorded which). Some clones in this sample may be carry-over from other donors' samples. The source material was adjacent normal tissue. V is TRBV7-2 and J is TRBJ2-1; 16 bases are shared with TRBD2. DNA for the CDR3: TGTGCCAGCAGCGCCTCCGTGGGACTAGCGGGAGGGCCTAAAAATGAGCAGTTCTTC. Translating gives CASSASVGLAGGPKNEQFF.